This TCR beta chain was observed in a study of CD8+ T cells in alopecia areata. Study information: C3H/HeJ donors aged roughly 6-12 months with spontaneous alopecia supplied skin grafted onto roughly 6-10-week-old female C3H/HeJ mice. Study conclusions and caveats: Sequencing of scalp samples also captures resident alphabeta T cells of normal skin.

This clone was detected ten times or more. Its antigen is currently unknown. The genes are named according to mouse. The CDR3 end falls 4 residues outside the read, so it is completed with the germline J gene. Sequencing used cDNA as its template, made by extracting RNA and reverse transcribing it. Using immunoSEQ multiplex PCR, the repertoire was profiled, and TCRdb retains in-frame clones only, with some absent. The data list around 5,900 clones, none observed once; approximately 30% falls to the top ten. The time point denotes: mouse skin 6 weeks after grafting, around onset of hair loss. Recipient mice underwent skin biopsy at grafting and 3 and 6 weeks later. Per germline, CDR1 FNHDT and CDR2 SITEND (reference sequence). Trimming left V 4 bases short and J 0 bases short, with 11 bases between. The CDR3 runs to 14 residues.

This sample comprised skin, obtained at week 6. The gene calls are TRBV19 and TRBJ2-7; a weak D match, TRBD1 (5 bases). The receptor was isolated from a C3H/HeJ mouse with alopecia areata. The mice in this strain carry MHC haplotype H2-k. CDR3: CASSPDISSYEQYF. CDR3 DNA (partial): TGTGCCAGCAGTCCGGACATTAGCTCCTAT.